These T cell receptor beta chains were read from a single sample in a study of spatial heterogeneity in lung cancer. TCRdb recomputed calls from the 5' RACE reads with MiXCR, one row per CDR3 protein. The table has about 50,000 distinct CDR3 sequences, 7.5% to 8% seen once. Material: PBMCs, obtained at surgery. The receptor set was obtained from a female donor with early-stage non-small cell lung cancer. Each CDR3 is given with its conserved first and last residue. The order of the fields is CDR3 length, J gene, clone size, D gene, V gene, CDR3 protein, CDR3 DNA. D genes are given only for firm matches. Where a row states a size, it is once, few, many or the class of an expanded clone; other rows omit it.

length: 15; J: TRBJ2-1; size: few; D: TRBD2; V: TRBV5-6; CDR3: CASSVLAGGYNEQFF; DNA: TGTGCCAGCAGCGTCTTAGCGGGGGGCTACAATGAGCAGTTCTTC
length: 17; J: TRBJ2-5; size: many; D: TRBD2; V: TRBV12-3/TRBV12-4; CDR3: CASTPGLVLGVQETQYF; DNA: TGTGCCAGCACCCCGGGACTAGTATTAGGGGTGCAAGAGACCCAGTACTTC
length: 14; J: TRBJ2-5; size: .; D: .; V: TRBV7-3; CDR3: CASSLSGARETQYF; DNA: TGTGCCAGCAGCTTAAGCGGGGCCCGGGAGACCCAGTACTTC
length: 16; J: TRBJ1-5; size: many; D: TRBD1; V: TRBV20-1; CDR3: CSARAGTGGSNQPQHF; DNA: TGCAGTGCTAGAGCGGGGACAGGGGGAAGCAATCAGCCCCAGCATTTT
length: 14; J: TRBJ2-3; size: .; D: TRBD2; V: TRBV7-2; CDR3: CASSLGASGGPRYF; DNA: TGTGCCAGCAGCTTAGGGGCTAGCGGGGGTCCACGGTATTTT
length: 20; J: TRBJ2-1; size: .; D: TRBD1; V: TRBV7-9; CDR3: CASILEGGTGGVSSYNEQFF; DNA: TGTGCCAGCATCCTAGAGGGCGGGACAGGGGGCGTATCGTCCTACAATGAGCAGTTCTTC
length: 13; J: TRBJ2-1; size: few; D: .; V: TRBV6-2/TRBV6-3; CDR3: CASARVSYNEQFF; DNA: TGTGCCAGCGCTCGTGTTTCCTACAATGAGCAGTTCTTC
length: 14; J: TRBJ2-2; size: many; D: .; V: TRBV9; CDR3: CASSVNPGTGELFF; DNA: TGTGCCAGCAGCGTTAATCCGGGTACCGGGGAGCTGTTTTTT
length: 19; J: TRBJ2-1; size: .; D: TRBD2; V: TRBV27; CDR3: CASSVLRTSGGHWRDEQFF; DNA: TGTGCCAGCAGTGTCCTTAGGACTAGCGGGGGGCACTGGAGGGATGAGCAGTTCTTC
length: 16; J: TRBJ1-3; size: .; D: TRBD1; V: TRBV12-3/TRBV12-4; CDR3: CASSLGGTGGGNTIYF; DNA: TGTGCCAGCAGTTTAGGAGGGACAGGCGGTGGAAACACCATATATTTT
length: 12; J: TRBJ2-5; size: .; D: .; V: TRBV30; CDR3: CAWSVVGETQYF; DNA: TGTGCCTGGAGTGTAGTTGGGGAGACCCAGTACTTC
length: 14; J: TRBJ2-3; size: many; D: .; V: TRBV28; CDR3: CASSLLLAADTQYF; DNA: TGTGCCAGCAGTTTACTCCTAGCCGCAGATACGCAGTATTTT
length: 16; J: TRBJ1-1; size: .; D: TRBD1; V: TRBV19; CDR3: CASSRGTGTLNTEAFF; DNA: TGTGCCAGTAGTCGTGGGACAGGGACTCTGAACACTGAAGCTTTCTTT
length: 14; J: TRBJ1-5; size: many; D: .; V: TRBV7-8; CDR3: CASSSQTAYQPQHF; DNA: TGTGCCAGCAGCTCCCAGACAGCTTATCAGCCCCAGCATTTT
length: 15; J: TRBJ2-5; size: few; D: .; V: TRBV4-2; CDR3: CASSQDTGSKETQYF; DNA: TGTGCCAGCAGCCAAGATACGGGATCGAAAGAGACCCAGTACTTC
length: 16; J: TRBJ2-7; size: .; D: .; V: TRBV4-3; CDR3: CASSQGHRAPGDEQYF; DNA: TGCGCCAGCAGCCAAGGGCACAGGGCCCCAGGGGACGAGCAGTACTTC
length: 12; J: TRBJ1-5; size: .; D: .; V: TRBV7-2; CDR3: CASSLGIQPQHF; DNA: TGTGCCAGCAGCTTAGGGATTCAGCCCCAGCATTTT
length: 15; J: TRBJ2-7; size: .; D: .; V: TRBV5-5; CDR3: CASSLEVWAAYEQYF; DNA: TGTGCCAGCAGCTTGGAGGTTTGGGCTGCGTACGAGCAGTACTTC